Following are 12 T cell receptor beta chains from one sample sequenced in a study of blood T cell repertoires in COVID-19. Sequenced by immunoSEQ multiplex PCR; TCRdb stores in-frame clones only, minus some. The data show 120,000 or so clones, 88% seen once. The sample taken for sequencing was peripheral blood. The source of these receptors is a human donor in a cohort sampled during active COVID-19.

The chain carries TRBV28 and TRBJ2-7, with 12 bases identical to TRBD1. The CDR3 sequence is 14 residues long. Germline CDR1 and CDR2: MDHEN and SYDVKM. V lost 2 bases to trimming and J lost 8 bases; unmatched junction nucleotides: 4. Here the CDR3 DNA reads TGTGCCAGCAGTTTAAGGGACAGGGGGCAGCAGCAGTACTTC. This gives the protein CASSLRDRGQQQYF.

The V call is TRBV19, the J call TRBJ1-3; TRBD1 matches 7 bases. With 7 bases clipped from V and 4 bases from J, the junction kept 10 bases outside the gene matches. The CDR3 totals 15 residues. In germline, CDR1 is LNHDA, CDR2 SQIVND (reference sequence). The CDR3 here is CASTKQGFRGNTIYF. CDR3 coding DNA: TGTGCCAGTACCAAACAGGGGTTTCGAGGAAACACCATATATTTT. The complete variable domain, with remaining parts taken from reference TRBV19 and TRBJ1-3, reads DGGITQSPKYLFRKEGQNVTLSCEQNLNHDAMYWYRQDPGQGLRLIYYSQIVNDFQKGDIAEGYSVSREKKESFPLTVTSAQKNPTAFYLCASTKQGFRGNTIYFGEGSWLTVV.

The CDR3 sequence: CASHRGQGIGEQYF. The CDR3 region has the DNA TGCGCCAGCCACCGAGGACAGGGAATTGGCGAGCAGTACTTC. The gene calls are TRBV5-1 and TRBJ2-7, with 8 bases identical to TRBD1. The germline V gene has CDR1 SGHRS and CDR2 YFSETQ. The V and J ends lost 7 bases and 6 bases, in that order; junction bases with no gene match: 12. The CDR3 is 14 amino acids. Drawing the rest from reference TRBV5-1 and TRBJ2-7, the complete variable domain is KAGVTQTPRYLIKTRGQQVTLSCSPISGHRSVSWYQQTPGQGLQFLFEYFSETQRNKGNFPGRFSGRQFSNSRSEMNVSTLELGDSALYLCASHRGQGIGEQYFGPGTRLTVT.

V is TRBV11-2 and J is TRBJ2-7; TRBD1 agrees at 8 bases. With V trimmed by 2 bases and J by 1 base, 4 bases remained unmatched. Germline CDR1 and CDR2: SGHAT and FQNNGV. This CDR3 spans 15 amino acids. CDR3 in DNA: TGTGCCAGCAGCTTACGAGACAGGGGTTCCTACGAGCAGTACTTC. Amino acid sequence: CASSLRDRGSYEQYF.

The chain couples TRBV6-6 to TRBJ2-7; perhaps TRBD2 as D (5 bases). CDR1 is MNHNY and CDR2 is SVGAGI in the germline V gene (reference sequence). V was cut by 4 bases and J by 3 bases, with 10 bases left in between. This CDR3 contains 13 residues. CDR3 amino acids: CASSSGIYYEQYF. CDR3 DNA sequence: TGTGCCAGCAGTTCCGGGATCTACTACGAGCAGTACTTC.

The gene calls are TRBV4-1 and TRBJ2-5; 7 positions agree with TRBD1. Germline-derived CDR1 and CDR2 are MGHRA and YSYEKL. The CDR3 has 13 residues. V dropped 2 bases and J dropped 5; count of bases not matched to a gene: 2. The CDR3 reads CASSQQGVETQYF. The CDR3 region has the DNA TGCGCCAGCAGCCAACAGGGGGTGGAGACCCAGTACTTC.

This chain uses TRBV28 with TRBJ2-2; D gene ambiguous. The CDR3 is 12 residues long. Germline CDR1 is MDHEN and CDR2 is SYDVKM. The ends were cut back, 5 bases at V and 5 bases at J, with 6 bases in the middle. The chain's CDR3 is CASSPPTGELFF. CDR3 DNA: TGTGCCAGCAGTCCCCCAACCGGGGAGCTGTTTTTT.

This sequence joins TRBV14 and TRBJ2-7; 8 bases are shared with TRBD1. V trimming: 1 base; J trimming: 3 bases; junction bases outside the gene matches: 8. From germline, CDR1 is SGHDN and CDR2 FVKESK. The CDR3 has 16 amino acids. The CDR3 nucleotides read TGTGCCAGCAGCCAAGTTAGGACAGGGCCACTCTACGAGCAGTACTTC. Amino acids: CASSQVRTGPLYEQYF.

The chain couples TRBV14 to TRBJ2-7; 12 bases line up with TRBD2. J gave up 5 bases and V 5 bases, and 7 bases lay outside the gene matches. The CDR3 totals 15 residues. Germline V gene lookup returns CDR1 SGHDN and CDR2 FVKESK. CDR3 bases: TGTGCCAGCAGCGTGCGACCTAGCGGGAGGGACGAGCAGTACTTC. This encodes CASSVRPSGRDEQYF.

The chain uses TRBV6-5 and TRBJ1-5; D unclear. This CDR3 has 14 residues. V was shortened by 4 bases and J by 2 bases, with 9 bases between the two germline ends. In germline, CDR1 is MNHEY, CDR2 SVGAGI. CDR3 nucleotides: TGTGCCAGCAGTTTTACGAGTGGCAATCAGCCCCAGCATTTT. Amino acids: CASSFTSGNQPQHF.

This chain links TRBV28 with TRBJ1-1; D is possibly TRBD1 (5 bases). Per germline, CDR1 MDHEN and CDR2 SYDVKM. The CDR3 spans 12 residues. V was trimmed by 6 bases and J by 8 bases, leaving 13 bases between them. CDR3 amino acids: CASSAGGEEAFF. The CDR3 nucleotides are TGTGCCAGCAGCGCGGGGGGGGAGGAAGCTTTCTTT.

This chain joins TRBV6-5 and TRBJ2-2; 7 nucleotides line up with TRBD1. Germline V lookup: CDR1 MNHEY, CDR2 SVGAGI. V gave up 6 bases and J gave up 6 bases; unmatched junction bases: 10. The CDR3 extends over 15 amino acids. CDR3 bases: TGTGCCAGCAGAGAGACAGGGAGAGGGGCCGGGGAGCTGTTTTTT. It encodes CASRETGRGAGELFF.